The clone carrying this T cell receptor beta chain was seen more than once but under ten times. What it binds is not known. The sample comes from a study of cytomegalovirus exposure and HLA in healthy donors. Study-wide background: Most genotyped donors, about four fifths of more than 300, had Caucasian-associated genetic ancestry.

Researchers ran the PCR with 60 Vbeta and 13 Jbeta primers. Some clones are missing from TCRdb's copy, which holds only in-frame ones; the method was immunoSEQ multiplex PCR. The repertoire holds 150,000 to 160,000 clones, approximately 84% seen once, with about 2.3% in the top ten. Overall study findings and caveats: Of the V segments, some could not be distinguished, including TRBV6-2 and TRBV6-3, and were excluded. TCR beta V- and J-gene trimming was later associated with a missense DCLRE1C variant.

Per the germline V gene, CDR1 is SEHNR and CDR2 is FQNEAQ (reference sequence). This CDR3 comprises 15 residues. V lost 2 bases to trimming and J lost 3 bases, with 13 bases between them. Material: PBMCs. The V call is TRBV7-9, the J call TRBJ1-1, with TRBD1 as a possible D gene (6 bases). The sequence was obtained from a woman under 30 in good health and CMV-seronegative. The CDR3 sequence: CASSLLGAADTEAFF. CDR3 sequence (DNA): TGTGCCAGCAGCTTACTGGGGGCCGCCGACACTGAAGCTTTCTTT.